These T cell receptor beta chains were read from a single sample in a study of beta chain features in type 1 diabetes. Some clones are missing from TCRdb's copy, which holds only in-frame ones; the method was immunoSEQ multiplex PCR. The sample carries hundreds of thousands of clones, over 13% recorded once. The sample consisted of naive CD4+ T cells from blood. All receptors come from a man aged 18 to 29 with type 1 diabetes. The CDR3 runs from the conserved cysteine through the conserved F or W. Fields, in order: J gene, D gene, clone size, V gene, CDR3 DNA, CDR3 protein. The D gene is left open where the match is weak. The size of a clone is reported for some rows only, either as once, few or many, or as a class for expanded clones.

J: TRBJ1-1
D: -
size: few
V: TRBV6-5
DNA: TGTGCCAGCAGTTACTCGAGCCCACTGAACACTGAAGCTTTCTTT
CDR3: CASSYSSPLNTEAFF

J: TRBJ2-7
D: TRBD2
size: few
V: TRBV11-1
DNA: TGTGCCAGCAGCCCTAGCGGGGAACTCTACGAGCAGTACTTC
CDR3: CASSPSGELYEQYF

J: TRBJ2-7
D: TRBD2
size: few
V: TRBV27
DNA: TGTGCCAGCAGAAGGACTAGCGGAACGGCTCGCTACGAGCAGTACTTC
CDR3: CASRRTSGTARYEQYF

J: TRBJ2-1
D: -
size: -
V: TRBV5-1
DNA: TGCGCCAGCAGCATATTCAACAATGAGCAGTTCTTC
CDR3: CASSIFNNEQFF

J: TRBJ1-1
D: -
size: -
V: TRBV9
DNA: TGTGCCAGCAGCGTCGTCGGAACTGGGGACACTGAAGCTTTCTTT
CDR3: CASSVVGTGDTEAFF

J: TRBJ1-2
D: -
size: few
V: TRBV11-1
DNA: TGTGCCAGCAGTTTTACGACGGGCCCCCTCGATGGCTACACCTTC
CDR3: CASSFTTGPLDGYTF

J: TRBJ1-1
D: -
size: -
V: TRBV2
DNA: TGTGCCAGCAGTCTGGACAGGAACACTGAAGCTTTCTTT
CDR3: CASSLDRNTEAFF

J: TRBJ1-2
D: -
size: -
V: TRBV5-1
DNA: TGCGCCAGCAGCCCCCAACAAGCAAACTATGGCTACACCTTC
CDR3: CASSPQQANYGYTF

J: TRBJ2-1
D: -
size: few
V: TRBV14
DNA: TGTGCCAGCAGCCAAGATCGGGACAATGAGCAGTTCTTC
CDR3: CASSQDRDNEQFF

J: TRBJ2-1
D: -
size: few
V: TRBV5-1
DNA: TGCGCCAGCAGCTTGGGCCCTAACGATGGGAATGAGCAGTTCTTC
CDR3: CASSLGPNDGNEQFF

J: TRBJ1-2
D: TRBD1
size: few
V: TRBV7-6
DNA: TGTGCCAGCAGCTTAGGGACAGGGAGAGTTGGCTACACCTTC
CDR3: CASSLGTGRVGYTF

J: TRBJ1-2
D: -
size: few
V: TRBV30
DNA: TGTGCCTGGAGTGTACGTGCGCCCTCATATGGCTACACCTTC
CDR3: CAWSVRAPSYGYTF

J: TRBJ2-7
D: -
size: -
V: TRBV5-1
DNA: TGCGCCAGCAGCTTTAGCGGTCCCTACGAGCAGTACTTC
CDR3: CASSFSGPYEQYF

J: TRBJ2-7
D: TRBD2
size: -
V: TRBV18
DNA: TGTGCCAGCTCACTACTATCCGGGACTAGCCCTACCTACGAGCAGTACTTC
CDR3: CASSLLSGTSPTYEQYF

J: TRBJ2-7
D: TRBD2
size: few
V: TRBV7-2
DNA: TGTGCCAGCAGCTTAGCCGGGACTAGCGGGAGCCACCCACGGGACGAGCAGTACTTC
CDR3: CASSLAGTSGSHPRDEQYF

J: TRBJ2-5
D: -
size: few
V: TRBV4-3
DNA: TGCGCCAGCAGCCAAGATGGGGGTTGGGAGACCCAGTACTTC
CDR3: CASSQDGGWETQYF

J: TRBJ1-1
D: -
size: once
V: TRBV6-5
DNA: TGTGCCAGCAGTTACGGGGCAGGGTACACTGAAGCTTTCTTT
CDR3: CASSYGAGYTEAFF

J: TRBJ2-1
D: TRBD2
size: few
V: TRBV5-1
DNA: TGCGCCAGCAAGGCTAGCGGGTATACCTACAATGAGCAGTTCTTC
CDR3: CASKASGYTYNEQFF

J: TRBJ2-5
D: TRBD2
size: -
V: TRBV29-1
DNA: TGCAGCGTTGAAGATTCCGCCGGGGGGGGTTGGGAGACCCAGTACTTC
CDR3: CSVEDSAGGGWETQYF

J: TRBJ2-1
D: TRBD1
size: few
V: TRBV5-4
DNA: TGTGCCAGCAGCCCTGGACAGGGGGCTGGGATCTCCTACAATGAGCAGTTCTTC
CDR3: CASSPGQGAGISYNEQFF

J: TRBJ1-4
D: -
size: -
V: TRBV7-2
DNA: TGTGCCAGCAGCTTAGTTGACGGGTTGGGGGAAAAACTGTTTTTT
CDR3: CASSLVDGLGEKLFF

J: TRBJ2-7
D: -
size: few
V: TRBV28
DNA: TGTGCCAGCAGGCTATCGGGAGCCTACGAGCAGTACTTC
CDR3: CASRLSGAYEQYF

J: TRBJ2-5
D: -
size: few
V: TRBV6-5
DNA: TGTGCCAGCAGTGCCCGACTGGGTCAAGAGACCCAGTACTTC
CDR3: CASSARLGQETQYF